This TCR beta chain was captured by sequencing in a study of blood T cell repertoires in COVID-19. Study in general: PBMCs, B-cell-depleted T cells, or T cells were the source of the cDNA or gDNA that made up the material.

Germline CDR1 LNHNV, CDR2 YYDKDF (reference sequence). The CDR3 has 15 residues. J gave up 5 bases and V 3 bases, and 7 bases lay outside the gene matches. Using immunoSEQ multiplex PCR, the repertoire was profiled, and TCRdb retains in-frame clones only, with some absent. The sample includes 220,000 or so clones, 80% seen only once; the top ten take around 6%. The chain couples TRBV15 to TRBJ2-7; TRBD1 matches at 10 bases. The sequencing input was peripheral blood. The source of this sequence is a woman in her 70s with acute or convalescent COVID-19. CDR3 region: CATSRMDRGAHEQYF. CDR3 in DNA: TGTGCCACCAGCAGGATGGACAGGGGGGCGCACGAGCAGTACTTC.